This TCR beta chain was sequenced in a study of blood T cell repertoires in COVID-19. Sequenced by immunoSEQ multiplex PCR; TCRdb stores in-frame clones only, minus some. The data contain 250,000 to 300,000 clones, over 75% of them singletons. CDR1 is MNHEY, CDR2 SVGAGI, per germline. This CDR3 spans 14 amino acids. V was clipped by 6 bases and J by 1 base; unmatched bases: 3. The source is a woman aged 50 to 65 who had recovered from COVID-19. The sequenced material came from PBMCs or T cells enriched from blood (not recorded which). The V call is TRBV6-5, the J call TRBJ1-1, with 9 bases lining up with TRBD1. In DNA, the CDR3 is TGTGCCAGCAGAACAGGGGGCGGGAACACTGAAGCTTTCTTT. Translation: CASRTGGGNTEAFF.